This T cell receptor beta chain was captured in a study of PD-L1 blockade in urothelial cancer. The CDR3 contains 16 residues. Germline CDR1 and CDR2: SEHNR and FQNEAQ (reference sequence). Trimming removed 8 bases from V and 4 bases from J, with 24 bases in between. Described time point: pretreatment peripheral blood. Generated by immunoSEQ multiplex PCR, the TCRdb table keeps only in-frame clones and is missing some. The sample contains about 95,000 clones, 90% of which appear only once. The TCR was taken from a man between 60 and 75 years old with urothelial cancer. The material was PBMCs, obtained around atezolizumab (anti-PD-L1) treatment. V usage is TRBV7-9 and J usage is TRBJ2-7; the D gene is possibly TRBD1 (6 bases). CDR3 protein: CASQMRSGQINYEQYF. The CDR3 DNA reads as TGTGCCAGCCAAATGCGGTCCGGACAGATCAATTACGAGCAGTACTTC. Drawing the rest from reference TRBV7-9 and TRBJ2-7, the complete variable domain is DTGVSQNPRHKITKRGQNVTFRCDPISEHNRLYWYRQTLGQGPEFLTYFQNEAQLEKSRLLSDRFSAERPKGSFSTLEIQRTEQGDSAMYLCASQMRSGQINYEQYFGPGTRLTVT.